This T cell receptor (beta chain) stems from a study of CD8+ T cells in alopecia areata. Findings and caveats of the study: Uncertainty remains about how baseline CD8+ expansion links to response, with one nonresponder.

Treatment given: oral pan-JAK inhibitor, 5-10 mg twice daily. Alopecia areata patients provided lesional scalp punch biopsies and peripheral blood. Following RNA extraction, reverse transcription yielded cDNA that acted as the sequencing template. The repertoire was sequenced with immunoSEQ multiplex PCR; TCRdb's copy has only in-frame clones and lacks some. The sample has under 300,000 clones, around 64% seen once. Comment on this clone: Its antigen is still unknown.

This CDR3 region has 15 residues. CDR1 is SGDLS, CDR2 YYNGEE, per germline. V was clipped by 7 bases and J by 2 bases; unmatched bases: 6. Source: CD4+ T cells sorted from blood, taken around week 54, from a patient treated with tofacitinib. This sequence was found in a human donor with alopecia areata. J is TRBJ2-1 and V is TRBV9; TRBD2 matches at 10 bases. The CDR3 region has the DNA TGTGCCAGCGGACTAGCGGCTAAACCCTACAATGAGCAGTTCTTC. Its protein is CASGLAAKPYNEQFF.